This T cell receptor (beta chain) derives from a study of neurological immune-mediated disorders. The sample holds many counts of this clonotype. Its antigen is not identified. The T cells used for sorted libraries numbered about 930,000, either CD4+ or CD8+. General study findings and limits: No CDR3 amino acid sequences recurred among expanded clones across subjects, suggesting private repertoires in all groups.

TCRdb reanalysed the 5' RACE reads using MiXCR and keeps one entry per CDR3 protein. The sample consists of just over 30,000 distinct CDR3 sequences, approximately 5% of them appearing once. CDR1 is SGHTA and CDR2 is FQGNSA in the germline V gene. With 4 bases clipped from V and 7 bases from J, the junction kept 16 bases outside the gene matches. The CDR3 covers 17 residues. The sequencing input was CD4+ T cells from blood. The sequence was obtained from a woman aged 45-60 years in good health. This chain uses TRBV7-2 with TRBJ2-1, with 7 positions matching TRBD1. The CDR3 is CASSSETLGGWLNEQFF. For the CDR3, the DNA is TGTGCCAGCAGCTCCGAAACCCTAGGGGGCTGGTTGAATGAGCAGTTCTTC.